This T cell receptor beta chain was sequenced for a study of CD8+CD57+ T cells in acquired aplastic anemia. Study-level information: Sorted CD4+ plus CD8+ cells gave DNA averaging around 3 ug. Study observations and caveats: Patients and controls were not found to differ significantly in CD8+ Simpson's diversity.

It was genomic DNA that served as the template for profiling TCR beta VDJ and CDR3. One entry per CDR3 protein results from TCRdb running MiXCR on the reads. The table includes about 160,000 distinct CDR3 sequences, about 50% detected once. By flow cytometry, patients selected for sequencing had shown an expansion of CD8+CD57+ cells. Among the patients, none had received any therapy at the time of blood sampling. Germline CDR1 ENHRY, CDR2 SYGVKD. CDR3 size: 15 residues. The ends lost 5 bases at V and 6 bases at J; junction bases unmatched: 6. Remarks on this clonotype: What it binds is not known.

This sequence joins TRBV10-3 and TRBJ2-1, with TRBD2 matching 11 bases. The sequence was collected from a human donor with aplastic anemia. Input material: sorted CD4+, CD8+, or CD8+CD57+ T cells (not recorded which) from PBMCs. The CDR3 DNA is TGTGCCATCAGTACAACGGGACTAGCGGTCAATGAGCAGTTCTTC. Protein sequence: CAISTTGLAVNEQFF.